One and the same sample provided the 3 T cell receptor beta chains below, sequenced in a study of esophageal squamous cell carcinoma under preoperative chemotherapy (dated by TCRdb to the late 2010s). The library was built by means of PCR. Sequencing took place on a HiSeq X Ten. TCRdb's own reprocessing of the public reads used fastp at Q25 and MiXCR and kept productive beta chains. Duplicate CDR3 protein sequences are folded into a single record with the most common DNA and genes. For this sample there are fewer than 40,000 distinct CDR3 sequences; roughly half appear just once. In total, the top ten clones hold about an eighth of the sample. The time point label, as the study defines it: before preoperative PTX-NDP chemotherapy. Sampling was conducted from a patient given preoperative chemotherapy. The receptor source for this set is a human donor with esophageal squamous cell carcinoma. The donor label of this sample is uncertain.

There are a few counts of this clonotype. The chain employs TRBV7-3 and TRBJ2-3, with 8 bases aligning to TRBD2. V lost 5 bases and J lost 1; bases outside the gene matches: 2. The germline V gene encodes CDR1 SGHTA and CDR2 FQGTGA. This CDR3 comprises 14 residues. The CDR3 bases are TGTGCCAGCAGCAAGACTAGCGGCACAGATACGCAGTATTTT. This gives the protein CASSKTSGTDTQYF.

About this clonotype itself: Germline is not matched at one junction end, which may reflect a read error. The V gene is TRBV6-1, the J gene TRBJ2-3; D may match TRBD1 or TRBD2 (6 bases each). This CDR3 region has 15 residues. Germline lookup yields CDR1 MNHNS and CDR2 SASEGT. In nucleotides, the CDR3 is TGTGGCAGGAGGTCCGGGGGCCGTGATACAGAGACGCAGTACTTT. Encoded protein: CGRRSGGRDTETQYF.

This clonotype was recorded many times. This CDR3 is CASTYRLAGDEQFF. DNA for the CDR3: TGTGCCAGCACTTACCGACTAGCGGGAGATGAGCAGTTCTTC. This chain connects TRBV7-9 to TRBJ2-1; 12 bases map to TRBD2. Germline-derived CDR1 and CDR2 are SEHNR and FQNEAQ (reference sequence). The CDR3 length is 14 residues. V shed 7 bases and J 8 bases; nucleotides not matched to a gene: 6.